This T cell receptor (beta chain) came from a study of blood T cells in healthy people across ages (dated by TCRdb to between 2015 and 2017). Regarding the research as a whole: In model experiments, roughly one uniquely barcoded TCR beta cDNA molecule per two T cells was captured by template switching. The study measured age-related changes in TCR beta repertoire diversity using deep sequencing normalized with unique cDNA molecular identifiers. The donors were divided into four age groups: young (average around 15 years), middle-aged (about 39), aged (about 62) and long-lived (about 90). To avoid experimental bias, donors of different ages were spread randomly across the sequencing lanes. The study analyzed two additional independent replicas of 1 million unique cDNA reads from the same blood draw for two donors, one aged 18 to 29 and one aged 80 or older. General findings and caveats noted by the study authors: Observed TCR beta diversity per million T cells fell roughly linearly with age, and a significant reduction was already apparent by age around 44. Compared with the aged group, the long-lived group had more naive CD4+ T cells, fewer expanded clones and increased TCR diversity, suggesting age selection. Because the CMV infection status of the donors was unknown, age-related changes in expanded clonotypes may potentially have been confounded. Estimates of total diversity based on one million sequenced T cells were regarded as lower bounds and as underestimates. Observed TCR beta diversity correlated strongly with the percentage of naive T cells measured by flow cytometry. Since profiling was done on bulk unsorted PBMCs, naive and antigen-experienced compartments could not be conclusively compared.

The library was obtained by 5' RACE. The instrument given in TCRdb is Illumina HiSeq 2500. A second PCR of about 7 to 12 cycles was performed with a sample-barcoded 5' primer and a J-beta primer mix. A unique molecular identifier was introduced onto each TCR beta cDNA molecule by a template-switch 5' adaptor carrying 12 random nucleotides. Each sample yielded at least 3 million CDR3-containing paired-end reads. First-strand cDNA was synthesized from all RNA with the Mint cDNA synthesis kit, primed by a TRBC-specific oligonucleotide. Following uracil-DNA glycosylase treatment, all cDNA underwent a first 18-cycle PCR with the universal primers M1SS and BC2_uni_R. Concerning the study's data processing: For normalization, 1 million high-quality reads were randomly selected from each sample, with every read carrying a distinct molecular identifier. Reads with shared molecular identifiers were discarded instead of being binned into consensus sequences. MiTCR, set to a Q25 quality threshold and the strictest error-elimination algorithm, was used for CDR3 identification, clonotype clustering and error correction. A nonparametric unseen species model with Euler transformation was used to estimate lower-bound total TCR beta diversity. The public reads were quality trimmed at Q25 with fastp and then assembled into clones with MiXCR by TCRdb, keeping productive beta chains. For every CDR3 protein sequence, its rows merge into one entry that carries the most common genes and DNA. V and J calls and clone size were set by TCRdb, not the authors. Within this sample are about 1.4 million distinct CDR3 sequences, with around 55% of them counted one time only. The ten top clones hold about 6.3% of the sample.

A remark on this clonotype: The antigen it recognizes is unknown. No quality values exist for individual bases; no much larger clone is one base distant.

Systemically healthy Caucasian individuals from Russia, about 38 in total and aged about 6 to 95 years, were included as donors. Each donor gave ten milliliters of peripheral blood, collected into EDTA-treated Vacutainer tubes. Ficoll-Paque density-gradient centrifugation was used to isolate PBMCs, with at least 6.5 million per sample. Trizol reagent was used to extract total RNA from PBMCs, with at least 5.5 micrograms per sample. Naive CD45RAhigh/CD27high T cell percentages were measured by flow cytometry on a PBMC aliquot from every donor. The clonotype originates from a man between 18 and 35 years old in good health. Sequenced input: blood.

The CDR3 region: CASSLTSGTGEQFF. The nucleotide sequence is given as TGTGCCAGCAGCTTAACTAGCGGGACCGGTGAGCAGTTCTTC. The chain is encoded by TRBV7-9 joined to TRBJ2-1, and TRBD2 matches 10 of the central bases. V trim: 2 bases; J trim: 9 bases; unmatched bases: 4. The CDR3, from cysteine to phenylalanine, totals 14 residues. The sequence is cut down to CDR3 DNA, 42 bases in frame from base 1. The germline V gene (reference sequence) gives CDR1 as SEHNR and CDR2 as FQNEAQ.